These 25 T cell receptor beta chains originate from one sample sequenced in a study of cytomegalovirus exposure and HLA in healthy donors (dated by TCRdb to 2017 to 2019). Library preparation employed the immunoSEQ multiplex PCR assay. In TCRdb, the immuneACCESS table is reduced to in-frame sequences with V and J assigned. These tables do not hold every clone; where another copy was compared, an unresolved V gene accounts for under half, and the others remain unexplained. The sample table records 100,000 or so clones; approximately 90% of these occur just once. In total, the top ten clones hold roughly 4% of the sample. Sequencing used PBMCs. These TCRs come from a woman aged 18-29 years in good health and CMV-seropositive.

The chain joins TRBV5-1 to TRBJ2-7; TRBD1 agrees at 8 bases. There are 14 residues in the CDR3. Germline CDR1 reads SGHRS; CDR2 reads YFSETQ. V gave up 7 bases and J gave up 6 bases; unmatched junction bases: 12. The chain's CDR3 is CASQGTGPSLEQYF. DNA of the CDR3: TGCGCCAGCCAAGGGACAGGCCCTTCTCTCGAGCAGTACTTC.

The chain couples TRBV19 to TRBJ2-1; D might be TRBD1 (6 bases). Germline loops: CDR1 LNHDA, CDR2 SQIVND (reference sequence). The V end lost 1 base, the J end lost 9 bases, and 7 bases lay between the germline ends. The CDR3 is 12 amino acids. The CDR3 is CASSIGGGEQFF. The CDR3 DNA reads TGTGCCAGTAGTATAGGAGGGGGTGAGCAGTTCTTC.

The rearrangement links TRBV6-1 to TRBJ2-3; 11 nucleotides line up with TRBD2. The CDR3 sequence is 14 residues long. Trimming at V came to 10 bases and at J to 3 bases, leaving 6 bases not matched to a gene. Germline V gives CDR1 MNHNS, CDR2 SASEGT. The CDR3 protein is CATLLAGVTDTQYF. Here the CDR3 DNA reads TGTGCCACCCTACTAGCGGGAGTAACAGATACGCAGTATTTT.

The V and J genes are TRBV9 and TRBJ2-3; the D gene is possibly TRBD1 (6 bases). V dropped 7 bases and J dropped 2 bases, with 23 bases sitting between them. CDR1 is SGDLS, CDR2 YYNGEE, per germline. This CDR3 comprises 17 residues. In DNA form, the CDR3 reads TGTGCCAGCGGTTCCCCGTTAAGGACAGCGAACACAGATACGCAGTATTTT. Encoded protein: CASGSPLRTANTDTQYF.

This sequence joins TRBV10-3 and TRBJ2-1; TRBD2 matches at 7 bases. Germline V CDR1 and CDR2: ENHRY, SYGVKD. J gave up 6 bases and V 8 bases, and 4 bases lay outside the gene matches. The CDR3 is 12 residues long. CDR3 residues: CAIGREGNEQFF. In nucleotides, the CDR3 is TGTGCCATCGGGAGGGAGGGCAATGAGCAGTTCTTC.

Only a few counts were recorded for this clone. The rearrangement uses TRBV9 and TRBJ1-1, with D uncertain. V lost 3 bases to trimming and J lost 2 bases, with 14 bases between them. The CDR3 extends over 15 amino acids. In germline, CDR1 is SGDLS, CDR2 YYNGEE. CDR3 nucleotide sequence: TGTGCCAGCAGCGATTCAAAGGAGGAAAACACTGAAGCTTTCTTT. This encodes CASSDSKEENTEAFF. Full variable domain (missing parts from reference TRBV9 and TRBJ1-1): DSGVTQTPKHLITATGQRVTLRCSPRSGDLSVYWYQQSLDQGLQFLIQYYNGEERAKGNILERFSAQQFPDLHSELNLSSLELGDSALYFCASSDSKEENTEAFFGQGTRLTVV.

This clone was seen just once. The CDR3: CASSPQRGENEKLFF. The CDR3 DNA reads as TGTGCCAGCAGCCCCCAACGGGGTGAAAATGAAAAACTGTTTTTT. The chain uses TRBV7-9 and TRBJ1-4; D is unclear. Trimming took off 5 bases at V and 5 bases at J, with 15 bases between the two ends. This CDR3 is 15 amino acids long. CDR1 and CDR2 from the germline V gene are SEHNR and FQNEAQ (reference sequence).

The CDR3 DNA reads as TGTGCCAGCAGCCCCCTGACTAGCGGGATTCGGTCCACAGATACGCAGTATTTT. This codes for CASSPLTSGIRSTDTQYF. This chain links TRBV5-6 with TRBJ2-3; 11 nucleotides line up with TRBD2. V shed 4 bases and J 2 bases; nucleotides not matched to a gene: 12. This CDR3 comprises 18 residues. Germline CDR1 and CDR2: SGHDT and YYEEEE.

V is TRBV6-4 and J is TRBJ2-3, with 11 bases that match TRBD2. The CDR3 covers 15 residues. CDR1 and CDR2 from the germline V gene are MRHNA and SNTAGT. With V trimmed by 1 base and J by 4 bases, 1 base remained unmatched. The DNA of the CDR3 is TGTGCCAGCAGTGACTTAGCGGGGGGGCCAGATACGCAGTATTTT. Amino acids: CASSDLAGGPDTQYF.

V usage is TRBV11-3 and J usage is TRBJ2-6, with a possible D match to TRBD2 (6 bases). Germline CDR1 reads SGHNT; CDR2 reads YENEEA. V was clipped by 5 bases and J by 0 bases, with 17 bases between them. The CDR3 extends over 18 amino acids. CDR3 sequence (DNA): TGTGCCAGCAGCCCCCAACGGGGGTGGGCCTCTGGGGCCAACGTCCTGACTTTC. Its protein is CASSPQRGWASGANVLTF.

The chain has TRBV18 and TRBJ1-2, with D tentatively TRBD1 (5 bases). In germline, CDR1 is KGHSH, CDR2 LQKENI. Trimming left V 3 bases short and J 7 bases short, with 18 bases between. The CDR3 is 15 amino acids. CDR3 coding DNA: TGTGCCAGCTCACCGTCTGGCAGGGAGGCGGCTGGCTACACCTTC. Amino acid sequence: CASSPSGREAAGYTF. The entire variable domain, with the rest obtained from reference TRBV18 and TRBJ1-2, is as follows: NAGVMQNPRHLVRRRGQEARLRCSPMKGHSHVYWYRQLPEEGLKFMVYLQKENIIDESGMPKERFSAEFPKEGPSILRIQQVVRGDSAAYFCASSPSGREAAGYTFGSGTRLTVV.

The CDR3 here is CASSPRAEREAFF. The CDR3 DNA follows: TGTGCCAGCAGCCCCCGGGCCGAGAGGGAGGCTTTCTTT. The J gene is TRBJ1-1, the V gene TRBV11-3; D is undetermined. Trimming took off 5 bases at V and 11 bases at J, with 18 bases between the two ends. This CDR3 region has 13 residues. CDR1 and CDR2 from the germline V gene are SGHNT and YENEEA.

CDR3 residues: CASSFGGTSLNEQYF. The CDR3 DNA reads as TGTGCCAGCAGTTTTGGTGGGACTAGTCTCAACGAGCAGTACTTC. V usage is TRBV28 and J usage is TRBJ2-7; 8 positions agree with TRBD2. The CDR3 consists of 15 residues. From germline, CDR1 is MDHEN and CDR2 SYDVKM. V was pared by 3 bases and J by 5 bases, with 9 bases of the junction left unmatched.

The rearrangement uses TRBV7-9 and TRBJ2-1, with TRBD2 identical over 13 bases. This CDR3 region has 14 residues. Looked up from germline, CDR1 is SEHNR and CDR2 is FQNEAQ (reference sequence). Losses at the gene ends were 5 bases for V and 9 bases for J; bases not matched to a gene: 4. CDR3 region: CASSPTSGGSEQFF. The CDR3 nucleotides are TGTGCCAGCAGCCCGACTAGCGGGGGGAGTGAGCAGTTCTTC.

The rearrangement joins TRBV12-5 to TRBJ2-3; the D is unclear. The V gene lost 5 bases and the J gene lost 2 bases, with 11 bases spanning the gap. The CDR3 contains 14 residues. The V gene's germline CDR1 is LGHNT and CDR2 FRNRAP. The chain's CDR3 is CASGPAGYTDTQYF. In DNA, the CDR3 is TGTGCTAGTGGTCCCGCCGGGTACACAGATACGCAGTATTTT.

The chain links TRBV5-4 to TRBJ2-1, with TRBD1 identical over 10 bases. The V gene's germline CDR1 is SGHNT and CDR2 YYREEE (reference sequence). J gave up 4 bases and V 4 bases, and 5 bases lay outside the gene matches. This CDR3 region has 15 residues. The CDR3 DNA sequence: TGTGCCAGCAGCCAGACAGGGGGCCAGTACAATGAGCAGTTCTTC. It yields the protein CASSQTGGQYNEQFF.

For this clone: The same CDR3 is also encoded by other DNA sequences in this sample. The CDR3 loop reads CASSEARGYEQYF. In DNA, the CDR3 is TGTGCCAGCAGTGAAGCCCGGGGGTACGAGCAGTACTTC. This sequence joins TRBV2 and TRBJ2-7, with D perhaps TRBD2 (6 bases). The germline CDR1 and CDR2 sequences are SNHLY and FYNNEI. The CDR3 sequence is 13 residues long. V shed 0 bases and J shed 4 bases, with 7 bases lying between them.

The gene calls are TRBV19 and TRBJ1-6, with 9 bases matching TRBD1. This CDR3 contains 17 residues. Germline values: CDR1 LNHDA, CDR2 SQIVND (reference sequence). V lost 3 bases to trimming and J lost 7 bases; unmatched junction nucleotides: 10. The CDR3 sequence is CASSILLGQGLNSPLHF. DNA of the CDR3: TGTGCCAGTAGTATCCTCCTGGGACAGGGCCTAAATTCACCCCTCCACTTT.

This clone was recorded a few times. V usage is TRBV6-4 and J usage is TRBJ2-2; 9 positions match TRBD2. CDR1 is MRHNA, CDR2 SNTAGT, per germline. After removal of 3 bases from V and 1 base from J, the junction contained 3 bases not matched to a gene. This CDR3 comprises 16 residues. CDR3 bases: TGTGCCAGCAGTGAAGGAGCGGGGGGGAACACCGGGGAGCTGTTTTTT. This codes for CASSEGAGGNTGELFF.

The chain employs TRBV19 and TRBJ2-7, with 7 bases lining up with TRBD2. Germline values: CDR1 LNHDA, CDR2 SQIVND (reference sequence). Trimming at V came to 9 bases and at J to 4 bases, leaving 12 bases not matched to a gene. The CDR3 is 14 residues long. DNA of the CDR3: TGTGCCAGCACCGCGGGGGATACTCGGTACGAGCAGTACTTC. It yields the protein CASTAGDTRYEQYF.

The chain recombines TRBV7-9 with TRBJ2-1; D may be TRBD2 (5 bases). V lost 4 bases to trimming and J lost 3 bases, with 10 bases between them. This CDR3 contains 14 residues. Per the germline V gene, CDR1 is SEHNR and CDR2 is FQNEAQ (reference sequence). The CDR3 loop reads CASSSRTHYNEQFF. CDR3 nucleotides: TGTGCCAGCAGCTCGAGGACTCACTACAATGAGCAGTTCTTC.

J is TRBJ1-2 and V is TRBV30; the D gene is possibly TRBD1 (5 bases). This CDR3 is 13 amino acids long. In germline, CDR1 is GTSNPN, CDR2 SVGIG (reference sequence). V lost 5 bases to trimming and J lost 7 bases, with 17 bases between them. CDR3 residues: CAWGDSPSLGYTF. The CDR3 region has the DNA TGTGCCTGGGGCGACAGCCCGAGTCTTGGCTACACCTTC.

This sequence joins TRBV21-1 and TRBJ1-1; the listed D gene, TRBD1, was not tested against the DNA. TRBV21-1 is described as a pseudogene. This CDR3 has 16 amino acids. The CDR3 DNA follows: TGTGCCAGCAGCCGCCCCCCCTCGGACAGGGATACTGAAGCTTTCTTT. It translates to CASSRPPSDRDTEAFF.

CDR3: CATSRPGSTDTQYF. The CDR3 DNA reads as TGTGCCACCAGCAGGCCCGGGAGCACAGATACGCAGTATTTT. This chain links TRBV15 with TRBJ2-3; D is uncertain. CDR3 length equals 14 residues. Per the germline V gene, CDR1 is LNHNV and CDR2 is YYDKDF (reference sequence). Deletions cut 3 bases from V and 0 bases from J, with 7 bases between.

The J gene is TRBJ1-4, the V gene TRBV5-8; possibly TRBD1 for D (5 bases). CDR3 length: 14 residues. V lost 1 base to trimming and J lost 8 bases, with 12 bases between them. The V gene's germline CDR1 is SGHTS and CDR2 YDEGEE. The CDR3 bases are TGTGCCAGCAGCTTGTCCGGGGGTAGAGAAAAACTGTTTTTT. Its translation is CASSLSGGREKLFF.